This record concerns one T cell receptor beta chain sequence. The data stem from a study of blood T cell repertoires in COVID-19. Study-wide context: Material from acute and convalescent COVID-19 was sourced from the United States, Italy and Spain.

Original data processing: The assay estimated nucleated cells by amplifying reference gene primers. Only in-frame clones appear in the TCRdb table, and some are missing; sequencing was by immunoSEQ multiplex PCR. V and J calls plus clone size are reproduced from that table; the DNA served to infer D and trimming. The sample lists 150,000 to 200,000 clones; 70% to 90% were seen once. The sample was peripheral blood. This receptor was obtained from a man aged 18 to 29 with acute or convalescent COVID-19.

In nucleotides, the CDR3 is TGTGCCAGCAGTGACGGTCGAGGGGGCCCAGATACGCAGTATTTT. Amino acid sequence: CASSDGRGGPDTQYF. The V gene is TRBV6-4, the J gene TRBJ2-3, with 7 bases lining up with TRBD1. The CDR3 is 15 amino acids. The V segment lost 2 bases and the J segment 4 bases; nucleotides outside the gene matches: 6. From germline, CDR1 is MRHNA and CDR2 SNTAGT.